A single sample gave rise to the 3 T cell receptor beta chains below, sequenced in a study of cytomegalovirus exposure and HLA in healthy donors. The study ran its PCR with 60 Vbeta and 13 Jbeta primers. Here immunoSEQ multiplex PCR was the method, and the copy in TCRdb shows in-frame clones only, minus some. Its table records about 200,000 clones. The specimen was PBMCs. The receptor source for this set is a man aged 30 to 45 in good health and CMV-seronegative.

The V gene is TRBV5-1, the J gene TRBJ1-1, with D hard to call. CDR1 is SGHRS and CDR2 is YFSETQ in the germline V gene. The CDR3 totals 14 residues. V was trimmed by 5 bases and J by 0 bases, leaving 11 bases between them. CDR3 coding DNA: TGCGCCAGCAGAGACAACAGCCTGAACACTGAAGCTTTCTTT. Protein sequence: CASRDNSLNTEAFF.

CDR3 DNA sequence: TGTGCCAGCAGCTTGAGGGGACACCCCTCCTACGAGCAGTACTTC. It codes for CASSLRGHPSYEQYF. The rearrangement uses TRBV7-8 and TRBJ2-7, with a possible D match to TRBD1 (6 bases). The V gene's germline CDR1 is SGHVS and CDR2 FQNEAQ. The CDR3 has 15 residues. V lost 3 bases and J lost 0, with 12 bases in between.

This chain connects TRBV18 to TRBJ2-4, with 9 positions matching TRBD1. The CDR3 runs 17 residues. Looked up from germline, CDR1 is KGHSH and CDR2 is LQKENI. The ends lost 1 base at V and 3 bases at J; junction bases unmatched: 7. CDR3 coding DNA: TGTGCCAGCTCACCACAGGGGACAGGGCAGGGCAAAAACATTCAGTACTTC. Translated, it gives CASSPQGTGQGKNIQYF.